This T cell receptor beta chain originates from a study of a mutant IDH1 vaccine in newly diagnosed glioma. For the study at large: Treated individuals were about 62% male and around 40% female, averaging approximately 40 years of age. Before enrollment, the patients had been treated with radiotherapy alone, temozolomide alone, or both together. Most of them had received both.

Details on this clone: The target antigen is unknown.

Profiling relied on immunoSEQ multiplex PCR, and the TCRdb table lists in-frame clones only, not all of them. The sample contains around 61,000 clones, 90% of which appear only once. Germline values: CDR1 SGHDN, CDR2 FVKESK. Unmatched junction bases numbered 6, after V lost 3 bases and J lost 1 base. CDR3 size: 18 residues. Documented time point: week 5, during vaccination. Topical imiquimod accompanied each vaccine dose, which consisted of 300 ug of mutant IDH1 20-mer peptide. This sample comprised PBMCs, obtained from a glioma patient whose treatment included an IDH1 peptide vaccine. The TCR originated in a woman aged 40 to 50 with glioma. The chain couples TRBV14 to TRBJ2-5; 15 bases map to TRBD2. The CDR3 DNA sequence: TGTGCCAGCAGCCATTCCGGGACTAGCGGGGGGTCCCAAGAGACCCAGTACTTC. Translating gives CASSHSGTSGGSQETQYF. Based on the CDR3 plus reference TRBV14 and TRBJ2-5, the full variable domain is EAGVTQFPSHSVIEKGQTVTLRCDPISGHDNLYWYRRVMGKEIKFLLHFVKESKQDESGMPNNRFLAERTGGTYSTLKVQPAELEDSGVYFCASSHSGTSGGSQETQYFGPGTRLLVL.